Listed below are T cell receptor beta chains from one sample, sequenced in a study of identical twins. TCRdb reprocessed the 5' RACE reads via MiXCR and lists one record per CDR3 protein. The table records 470,000 or so distinct CDR3 sequences, approximately 25% of them present only once. The data were also submitted as part of a second study, on T cells expressing NK-cell markers.

The sample consisted of CD4+ T cells sorted from blood. The receptors here all came from a woman aged 18-29 years in good health. Each CDR3 is given with its conserved first and last residue. D genes are given only for firm matches. Not all rows give a size; the values are once, few, many and, for expanded clones, a class.

D gene	clone size	V gene	J gene	CDR3 DNA	CDR3 protein
TRBD1	few	TRBV20-1	TRBJ2-1	TGCAGTGCTCCGGACAGGGGGCTTAATGAGCAGTTCTTC	CSAPDRGLNEQFF
-	many	TRBV20-1	TRBJ1-5	TGCAGTGCTAGACCGGTGGCCGGCAATCAGCCCCAGCATTTT	CSARPVAGNQPQHF
-	few	TRBV7-9	TRBJ1-4	TGTGCCAGCAGGCCGGGGGAGAATAATGAAAAACTGTTTTTT	CASRPGENNEKLFF
-	few	TRBV12-3/TRBV12-4	TRBJ2-2	TGTGCCAGCAGTGTCGGAGAGAACACCGGGGAGCTGTTTTTT	CASSVGENTGELFF
TRBD1	-	TRBV29-1	TRBJ2-7	TGCAGCGGACAGGGGGGGCGCGAGCAGTACTTC	CSGQGGREQYF
-	-	TRBV6-1	TRBJ1-4	TGTGCCAGCAGCCGAGGGGGGGGAGAAAAACTGTTTTTT	CASSRGGGEKLFF
-	-	TRBV9	TRBJ2-3	TGTGCCAGCAGTGCCATGAGAGATACGCAGTATTTT	CASSAMRDTQYF
-	many	TRBV5-6	TRBJ2-5	TGTGCCAGCAGCTTGGTGGCGGAGACCCAGTACTTC	CASSLVAETQYF
TRBD2	-	TRBV7-9	TRBJ2-3	TGTGCCAGCAGCTTAGTCGGCGGGGGAGCAGATACGCAGTATTTT	CASSLVGGGADTQYF
-	-	TRBV7-2	TRBJ2-5	TGTGCCAGCAGTTACAATTCGGGTGGAGAGACCCAGTACTTC	CASSYNSGGETQYF
-	few	TRBV6-5	TRBJ1-5	TGTGCCAGCAGTTACCGACTGCCGGGGCCCCAGCATTTT	CASSYRLPGPQHF
-	-	TRBV4-1	TRBJ1-2	TGCGCCAGCAGTTGGGATTGGGGTGGAGGCTACACCTTC	CASSWDWGGGYTF
TRBD2	few	TRBV7-9	TRBJ2-3	TGTGCCAGCAGCACGGGAGCGGGAGGACTAGATACGCAGTATTTT	CASSTGAGGLDTQYF
-	few	TRBV5-4	TRBJ2-2	TGTGCCAGCAGCTTAGGACCTCCCGGCTTAAGCGGGGAGCTGTTTTTT	CASSLGPPGLSGELFF
TRBD2	-	TRBV19	TRBJ2-3	TGTGCCAGTAGTCCACTAGCGACTAGCACAGATACGCAGTATTTT	CASSPLATSTDTQYF
TRBD2	-	TRBV27	TRBJ2-7	TGTGCCAGCAGTCAACGGGGGGGTGAGCAGTACTTC	CASSQRGGEQYF
-	few	TRBV10-3	TRBJ2-6	TGTGCCACAAGCTCTGGGGCCAACGTCCTGACTTTC	CATSSGANVLTF
-	-	TRBV5-6	TRBJ2-7	TGTGCCAGCAGCTTCTCCGTCAAGTCTCCCGAGCAGTACTTC	CASSFSVKSPEQYF
-	-	TRBV6-2/TRBV6-3	TRBJ1-5	TGTGCCAGCAGCCGTCGAGGAAACAATCAGCCCCAGCATTTT	CASSRRGNNQPQHF
TRBD2	-	TRBV7-2	TRBJ2-3	TGTGCCAGCAGCTTATTTCGGACTAGCGGGAGGGCAGATACGCAGTATTTT	CASSLFRTSGRADTQYF
TRBD2	-	TRBV7-2	TRBJ2-7	TGTGCCAGCAGAAAAGGGACTAGCGGGTACTACGAGCAGTACTTC	CASRKGTSGYYEQYF
-	many	TRBV7-2	TRBJ2-3	TGTGCCAGCAGCAACACAGATACGCAGTATTTT	CASSNTDTQYF
-	-	TRBV5-1	TRBJ2-1	TGCGCCAGCAGCTTGGTCACGGGGAATAATTATGAGCAGTTCTTC	CASSLVTGNNYEQFF